The 21 T cell receptor beta chains listed next were all sequenced from one sample in a study of T-cell memory formation after mild COVID-19 (dated by TCRdb to the early 2020s). The library was obtained by 5' RACE. TCRdb lists the instrument as Illumina NovaSeq 6000. TCRdb's own reprocessing of the public reads used fastp at Q25 and MiXCR and kept productive beta chains. Merged by CDR3 protein, the rows form single entries marked with the most common genes and DNA. The sample table holds hundreds of thousands of distinct CDR3 sequences, of which roughly 8.2% were seen once. Approximately 23% of the sample goes to the ten largest clones. The sequenced sample was PBMCs or a T cell subset sorted from them (not recorded which). The receptors originated from a young man who had mild COVID-19 (a few samples of this study predate the infection). The sample titles of this study are shuffled in the database, so cell type and time point are left out; the donor was told from shared clones.

The gene calls are TRBV7-9 and TRBJ1-4, with a weak D call TRBD1 (6 bases). The CDR3 is 15 residues long. Germline V gene sequence: CDR1 SEHNR, CDR2 FQNEAQ (reference sequence). The V end lost 1 base, the J end lost 5 bases, and 11 bases lay between the germline ends. Written as DNA, the CDR3 is TGTGCCAGCAGCTTAGGAGGGCAGGGGAATGAAAAACTGTTTTTT. Translating gives CASSLGGQGNEKLFF. The complete variable domain, with remaining parts taken from reference TRBV7-9 and TRBJ1-4, reads DTGVSQNPRHKITKRGQNVTFRCDPISEHNRLYWYRQTLGQGPEFLTYFQNEAQLEKSRLLSDRFSAERPKGSFSTLEIQRTEQGDSAMYLCASSLGGQGNEKLFFGSGTQLSVL.

The chain has TRBV2 and TRBJ2-7; no firm D call. The germline V gene encodes CDR1 SNHLY and CDR2 FYNNEI. V was trimmed by 3 bases and J by 7 bases, leaving 13 bases between them. This CDR3 region has 13 residues. The CDR3 region is CASSDSVAWEQYV. The CDR3 DNA is TGTGCCAGCAGTGATTCGGTAGCTTGGGAGCAGTACGTC.

The sample holds many counts of this clonotype. The genes are TRBV3-1 and TRBJ2-4; D not resolved. The ends were cut back, 0 bases at V and 9 bases at J, with 9 bases in the middle. CDR3 length: 13 amino acids. Germline V gene sequence: CDR1 LGHDT, CDR2 YNNKEL (reference sequence). CDR3 residues: CASSQEGYGIQYF. For the CDR3, the DNA is TGTGCCAGCAGCCAAGAGGGGTATGGCATTCAGTACTTC.

This clonotype was seen at least ten times. The V call is TRBV12-3 or TRBV12-4, the J call TRBJ2-7; 8 bases match TRBD1. The CDR3 consists of 13 residues. V shed 5 bases and J 7 bases; nucleotides not matched to a gene: 7. The DNA of the CDR3 is TGTGCCAGCAGTCTGCAGGGGGCAAAGGAGCAGTACTTC. Translation: CASSLQGAKEQYF.

As concerns this clonotype: A much more abundant neighbour one base away suggests this may be a read error. The chain recombines TRBV7-2 with TRBJ2-3; TRBD2 aligns across 9 bases. CDR1 is SGHTA, CDR2 FQGNSA, per germline. The trim removed 8 bases at V and 8 bases at J, leaving 14 bases unmatched. This CDR3 comprises 15 residues. CDR3 nucleotide sequence: TGTGCCAGCGGTCCTAGGGACAGCGGGGGGCGTACGCAGTATTTT. The encoded protein is CASGPRDSGGRTQYF.

This clonotype was detected a few times. The chain couples TRBV10-3 to TRBJ2-1; 7 bases align to TRBD1. This CDR3 is 15 amino acids long. J lost 9 bases, V lost 6 bases, and 14 bases had no gene match. CDR1 and CDR2 (germline): ENHRY, SYGVKD. Written as DNA, the CDR3 is TGTGCCATCAGCCGAACCTCTGACAGGGCGGGTGAGCAGTTCTTC. It yields the protein CAISRTSDRAGEQFF.

CDR3 bases: TGCAGCGTCACCGCGACCCTACGGGGAGAGACCCAGTACTTC. This gives the protein CSVTATLRGETQYF. The chain links TRBV29-1 to TRBJ2-5, with D possibly TRBD2 on 5 matching bases. Germline CDR1 is SQVTM and CDR2 is ANQGSEA. The CDR3 spans 14 residues. V shed 6 bases and J shed 4 bases, with 18 bases lying between them.

V and J are TRBV25-1 and TRBJ1-6, with D tentatively TRBD1 (6 bases). Germline values: CDR1 MGHDK, CDR2 SYGVNS. The CDR3 contains 14 residues. V was pared by 9 bases and J by 9 bases, with 18 bases between. CDR3 sequence: CARRKGVFGSPLHF. The CDR3 DNA follows: TGTGCCAGGAGGAAGGGGGTTTTTGGTTCACCCCTCCACTTT.

This clonotype occurred a few times. In nucleotides, the CDR3 is TGTGCCAGCAGCCAAGAAGACAGGACCCCTCCCTACGAGCAGTACTTC. Its protein is CASSQEDRTPPYEQYF. The chain links TRBV7-9 to TRBJ2-7, with D possibly being TRBD1 (6 bases). V was cut by 5 bases and J by 2 bases, with 19 bases left in between. This CDR3 has 16 amino acids. CDR1 is SEHNR, CDR2 FQNEAQ, per germline (reference sequence).

This clonotype was seen a handful of times. The chain has TRBV5-1 and TRBJ1-2; D is perhaps TRBD1 (6 bases). Trimming cost V 8 bases and J 4 bases, with 18 bases left between them. The CDR3 extends over 14 amino acids. Germline values: CDR1 SGHRS, CDR2 YFSETQ. The CDR3, as DNA: TGCGCCAGTCACCCATTTACAGGGTCCTATGGCTACACCTTC. Encoded protein: CASHPFTGSYGYTF.

This clonotype has only a few counts. The chain employs TRBV18 and TRBJ2-7; weak D call: TRBD1 (5 bases). Trimming left V 3 bases short and J 5 bases short, with 17 bases between. Germline lookup yields CDR1 KGHSH and CDR2 LQKENI. This CDR3 is built from 15 residues. As DNA, the CDR3 is TGTGCCAGCTCACCCAGGGTTCGTTATTTGGACGAGCAGTACTTC. It is translated as CASSPRVRYLDEQYF.

The rearrangement uses TRBV24-1 and TRBJ1-1; D gene unclear. Germline values: CDR1 KGHDR, CDR2 SFDVKD. With 4 bases removed from V and 0 bases from J, the gap between germline ends came to 5 bases. This CDR3 has 13 residues. CDR3 DNA sequence: TGTGCCACCAGTGACTACATGAACACTGAAGCTTTCTTT. The encoded protein is CATSDYMNTEAFF.

CDR3 amino acids: CASSQSGLGTGVETQYF. Written as DNA, the CDR3 is TGCGCCAGCAGCCAGTCCGGTCTCGGGACAGGGGTGGAGACCCAGTACTTC. V gene TRBV4-3 combines with J gene TRBJ2-5, with 10 bases aligning to TRBD1. V trimming: 3 bases; J trimming: 5 bases; junction bases outside the gene matches: 12. This CDR3 has 17 residues. Germline V gives CDR1 LGHNA, CDR2 YSLEER.

The chain employs TRBV5-1 and TRBJ2-7; D is unclear. The germline CDR1 and CDR2 sequences are SGHRS and YFSETQ. CDR3 length: 14 amino acids. V lost 0 bases and J 6 bases, leaving 13 bases between the germline ends. CDR3 sequence reads: CASSLDGNPSEQYV. CDR3 DNA: TGCGCCAGCAGCTTGGATGGCAACCCCTCCGAGCAGTACGTC.

This chain joins TRBV6-5 and TRBJ2-5; a weak D match, TRBD2 (5 bases). Germline V gene lookup returns CDR1 MNHEY and CDR2 SVGAGI. V gave up 4 bases and J gave up 5 bases, with 11 bases separating them. The CDR3 runs to 13 residues. The CDR3 sequence is CASSFTRRETQYF. In DNA form, the CDR3 reads TGTGCCAGCAGTTTCACTAGACGGGAGACCCAGTACTTC.

V gene TRBV4-3 combines with J gene TRBJ1-2, with 9 nucleotides matching TRBD1. The ends lost 4 bases at V and 6 bases at J; junction bases unmatched: 6. The CDR3 is 14 amino acids. Germline V gene lookup returns CDR1 LGHNA and CDR2 YSLEER. The CDR3 DNA is TGCGCCAGCAGCCCTCGGGACAGGGTCCATGGCTACACCTTC. Translated, it gives CASSPRDRVHGYTF.

The chain carries TRBV5-5 and TRBJ2-5; 8 bases are shared with TRBD2. The trim removed 3 bases at V and 0 bases at J, leaving 4 bases unmatched. This CDR3 is 15 amino acids long. Germline V gene data show CDR1 as SGHKS and CDR2 as YYEKEE (reference sequence). In nucleotides, the CDR3 is TGTGCCAGCAGCTCCGGACTAGCCAACCAAGAGACCCAGTACTTC. Residues: CASSSGLANQETQYF.

This clonotype was picked up a small number of times. This rearrangement joins TRBV4-2 to TRBJ2-2; tentatively, D is TRBD1 or TRBD2 (5 bases each). Per the germline V gene, CDR1 is LGHNA and CDR2 is YNFKEQ. The CDR3 length is 18 residues. With 0 bases removed from V and 0 bases from J, the gap between germline ends came to 14 bases. The CDR3, as DNA: TGTGCCAGCAGCCAAGAACCTGACCGGGGCGCGAACACCGGGGAGCTGTTTTTT. Protein product: CASSQEPDRGANTGELFF.

J is TRBJ2-3 and V is TRBV5-1; TRBD1 matches at 7 bases. Germline-derived CDR1 and CDR2 are SGHRS and YFSETQ. With 3 bases clipped from V and 3 bases from J, the junction kept 7 bases outside the gene matches. CDR3 length equals 15 residues. The CDR3 loop reads CASSWTAGGTDTQYF. CDR3 nucleotides: TGCGCCAGCAGCTGGACCGCAGGGGGTACAGATACGCAGTATTTT.

The chain recombines TRBV6-1 with TRBJ1-1; D remains unclear. Trimming left V 2 bases short and J 1 base short, with 5 bases between. Germline-derived CDR1 and CDR2 are MNHNS and SASEGT. The CDR3 is 13 residues long. DNA of the CDR3: TGTGCCAGCAGTGAATCCGGGAACACTGAAGCTTTCTTT. It is translated as CASSESGNTEAFF.

This clonotype was found a few times. The chain links TRBV5-5 to TRBJ2-7; TRBD2 is a possible D gene (6 bases). Trimming pared 0 bases from V and 3 bases from J, leaving 10 bases between. The CDR3 runs 14 residues. Germline loops: CDR1 SGHKS, CDR2 YYEKEE (reference sequence). The CDR3: CASSLGGLVYEQYF. For the CDR3, the DNA is TGTGCCAGCAGCTTGGGGGGACTGGTCTACGAGCAGTACTTC.